The present T cell receptor beta chain was sequenced within a study of blood T cell repertoires in COVID-19. Study as a whole: Sources were T cells, B-cell-depleted T cells, or PBMCs; the material itself was cDNA or gDNA.

The table came from immunoSEQ multiplex PCR; TCRdb's copy has only in-frame clones and leaves some out. The table includes over 150,000 clones, roughly 80% detected once. Recruits, aged roughly 18 to 100 years, lived in 20 to 30 US areas. Categorization into cohorts depended on clinical history that participants reported. The length of the CDR3 is 13 residues. Germline values: CDR1 WSHSY, CDR2 SAAADI. Losses at the gene ends were 9 bases for V and 2 bases for J; bases not matched to a gene: 7. Sequencing was performed on PBMCs or T cells enriched from blood (not recorded which). The receptor was derived from a middle-aged man who had recovered from COVID-19. This sequence joins TRBV10-2 and TRBJ2-7; 7 positions match TRBD2. Here the CDR3 DNA reads TGCGCCAGTTTACCGGGACTACCCTACGAGCAGTACTTC. The encoded protein is CASLPGLPYEQYF.